The present entry profiles one TCR beta chain with its context. Its target is unknown. The CDR3 totals 15 residues. V lost 0 bases and J lost 0, with 8 bases in between. Per the germline V gene, CDR1 is SGHNT and CDR2 is YYREEE (reference sequence). This entry is derived from a study of T cell responses to AZD1222 COVID-19 vaccine. TCRdb keeps only in-frame clones here, not all; method: immunoSEQ multiplex PCR. The sample records 130,000 to 150,000 clones, around 88% being singletons. Study-wide results and caveats: The repertoires were collected only after the peak T cell response. Spike-specific TCRs gained breadth and depth after people received two AZD1222 doses. Spike was spanned by vaccine-associated CD4 TCRs, with dominance at 160-218 and 743-854.

This clonotype originated in an adult in good health. Sequenced material: peripheral blood, taken on day 0 of AZD1222 vaccination. The chain has TRBV5-4 and TRBJ2-3; no firm D call. DNA of the CDR3: TGTGCCAGCAGCTTGGGCGGTCCTAGCACAGATACGCAGTATTTT. Translation: CASSLGGPSTDTQYF.